This T cell receptor beta chain came from a study of graft-versus-host responses after intestinal transplantation. In the study overall: Recipients had transplants, and these were multivisceral, liver-intestinal, or isolated intestinal. Findings and limits, study-wide: Early declines in HvG clones that occurred post-transplant were associated with peak circulating GvH clone levels. GvH clones turned up in recipient marrow; some had shown up first in ileum or blood.

V was pared by 8 bases and J by 3 bases, with 3 bases of the junction left unmatched. Germline CDR1 DFQATT, CDR2 SNEGSKA (reference sequence). The CDR3 has 11 amino acids. Only in-frame clones appear in the TCRdb table, and some are missing; sequencing was by immunoSEQ multiplex PCR. The data show 75,000 to 100,000 clones, 80% to 95% seen once. Of note for this clone: Antigen specificity is unknown.

The rearrangement links TRBV20-1 to TRBJ1-2, with TRBD1 identical over 7 bases. The clonotype was recovered from a human donor who received an intestinal transplant. The source material was unstimulated CD4+ T cells sorted from spleen or lymph node cells, sampled before intestinal transplant. The CDR3 DNA sequence: TGCAGTCACACAGGGGACTATGGCTACACCTTC. Residues: CSHTGDYGYTF.